The T cell receptor (beta chain) described here comes from a study of OX40 agonist ivuxolimab in advanced cancers. Measured with immunoSEQ multiplex PCR; TCRdb has only the in-frame clones, and not every one. The sample holds 77,000 or so clones, 84% seen once. Germline V lookup: CDR1 SNHLY, CDR2 FYNNEI. The CDR3 covers 14 residues. Trimming left V 5 bases short and J 3 bases short, with 11 bases between. The clonotype was recovered from an adult with an advanced solid tumor such as melanoma, head and neck, liver or kidney cancer. The source material was CD4+ or CD8+ T cells sorted from blood, sampled in a trial of the OX40 agonist ivuxolimab. J is TRBJ2-1 and V is TRBV2, with a tentative D call TRBD2 (5 bases). The CDR3 nucleotides are TGTGCCAGCAGTTTACGCCGGGACTACAATGAGCAGTTCTTC. It yields the protein CASSLRRDYNEQFF.